A single sample is the source of the 29 T cell receptor beta chains below, sequenced in a study of blood T cell repertoires in COVID-19. The assay was immunoSEQ multiplex PCR, and TCRdb's table has in-frame clones only and misses some. The sample includes about 130,000 clones, nearly 90% of them seen just once. The material sequenced was peripheral blood. The source is a woman of 80 years or more with acute or convalescent COVID-19.

The chain has TRBV7-3 and TRBJ2-2; 7 bases fit TRBD2. CDR1 SGHTA and CDR2 FQGTGA come from the germline V gene. V shed 1 base, J shed 0 bases, and the junction held 2 bases outside the gene matches. This CDR3 comprises 16 residues. The CDR3 reads CASSLRGGPNTGELFF. The CDR3 DNA reads TGTGCCAGCAGCTTAAGGGGGGGACCGAACACCGGGGAGCTGTTTTTT.

The genes are TRBV4-1 and TRBJ2-3; 15 positions match TRBD2. Germline CDR1 reads MGHRA; CDR2 reads YSYEKL. The trim removed 4 bases at V and 3 bases at J, leaving 8 bases unmatched. This CDR3 has 18 amino acids. This CDR3 is CASSPRTSGGAITDTQYF. Here the CDR3 DNA reads TGCGCCAGCAGCCCCCGGACTAGCGGGGGGGCTATTACAGATACGCAGTATTTT.

The chain uses TRBV4-1 and TRBJ2-5; 11 bases are shared with TRBD1. The CDR3 runs to 16 residues. CDR1 and CDR2 from the germline V gene are MGHRA and YSYEKL. Trimming removed 8 bases from V and 4 bases from J; junction bases left unmatched: 12. The DNA for the CDR3 is TGCGCCAGCCAGGGAGCCGGGACAGGGGGTTTAGAGACCCAGTACTTC. Its translation: CASQGAGTGGLETQYF.

The V call is TRBV6-2 or TRBV6-3, the J call TRBJ2-7, with D possibly matching TRBD1 (6 bases). Germline V CDR1 and CDR2: MNHEY, SVGEGT. The CDR3 is 14 residues long. Trimming left V 0 bases short and J 7 bases short, with 13 bases between. The CDR3: CASSYSNRVPEQYF. CDR3 nucleotide sequence: TGTGCCAGCAGTTACTCGAACAGGGTCCCAGAGCAGTACTTC.

In DNA, the CDR3 is TGCGCCAGCAGTAGGGACGCTCTAGCGGGAGGCCCCCTCTACTACAATGAGCAGTTCTTC. Translation: CASSRDALAGGPLYYNEQFF. The chain is built from TRBV4-1 and TRBJ2-1; TRBD2 matches 11 bases. This CDR3 comprises 20 residues. Trimming cost V 6 bases and J 3 bases; bases outside gene matches: 19. Germline V gene sequence: CDR1 MGHRA, CDR2 YSYEKL.

The V and J genes are TRBV7-2 and TRBJ2-3; D ambiguous. The CDR3 sequence is 15 residues long. V was pared by 4 bases and J by 0 bases, with 11 bases between. CDR1 is SGHTA and CDR2 is FQGNSA in the germline V gene. DNA of the CDR3: TGTGCCAGCAGCTCGTACACCGCTAGCACAGATACGCAGTATTTT. Protein product: CASSSYTASTDTQYF.

The V call is TRBV18, the J call TRBJ2-5; 11 bases agree with TRBD1. This CDR3 has 16 amino acids. Germline V CDR1 and CDR2: KGHSH, LQKENI. The V segment lost 0 bases and the J segment 1 base; nucleotides outside the gene matches: 1. The CDR3 spells CASSPPGQGVQETQYF. In nucleotides, the CDR3 is TGTGCCAGCTCACCACCGGGACAGGGGGTCCAAGAGACCCAGTACTTC.

The chain combines TRBV6-5 with TRBJ1-1; no definite D call. Germline V gene sequence: CDR1 MNHEY, CDR2 SVGAGI. The CDR3 loop spans 15 amino acids. Trimming shortened V by 7 bases and J by 0 bases, and 15 bases separated the two germline ends. The CDR3 is CASMPLSGLNTEAFF. CDR3 nucleotides: TGTGCCAGCATGCCCCTTTCAGGCCTGAACACTGAAGCTTTCTTT.

The gene calls are TRBV7-9 and TRBJ1-1; unclear D gene. This CDR3 region has 11 residues. Trimming pared 10 bases from V and 5 bases from J, leaving 11 bases between. Germline lookup yields CDR1 SEHNR and CDR2 FQNEAQ (reference sequence). CDR3 sequence (DNA): TGTGCCACCCAGTCGTTTACTGAAGCTTTCTTT. Its translation is CATQSFTEAFF.

Comment on this clone: This sample also contains other DNA sequences that code for the same CDR3. The chain joins TRBV7-2 to TRBJ1-5; 7 bases fit TRBD1. Trimming at V came to 5 bases and at J to 3 bases, leaving 4 bases not matched to a gene. Germline CDR1 SGHTA, CDR2 FQGNSA. CDR3 length equals 14 residues. In DNA form, the CDR3 reads TGTGCCAGCAGCCCAGGGGGGCTCAATCAGCCCCAGCATTTT. This translates into CASSPGGLNQPQHF.

The rearrangement links TRBV5-1 to TRBJ2-7, with 12 positions matching TRBD2. CDR3 length: 17 amino acids. V lost 0 bases, J lost 5 bases, and 9 bases stayed unmatched. CDR1 and CDR2 from the germline V gene are SGHRS and YFSETQ. CDR3 amino acids: CASSLAELAGGGNEQYF. CDR3 bases: TGCGCCAGCAGCTTGGCGGAACTAGCGGGAGGCGGTAACGAGCAGTACTTC.

This chain links TRBV12-5 with TRBJ1-2, with D possibly TRBD1 on 6 matching bases. V was clipped by 0 bases and J by 0 bases, with 17 bases between them. This CDR3 is built from 18 residues. Germline loops: CDR1 LGHNT, CDR2 FRNRAP. The CDR3 loop is CASGLVPSRGPANYGYTF. CDR3 sequence (DNA): TGTGCTAGTGGTTTGGTACCCTCCAGGGGCCCAGCTAACTATGGCTACACCTTC.

This chain joins TRBV4-1 and TRBJ1-2; 8 bases fit TRBD1. The V and J ends lost 0 bases and 6 bases, in that order; junction bases with no gene match: 3. The CDR3 is 14 residues long. Per germline, CDR1 MGHRA and CDR2 YSYEKL. The CDR3 loop reads CASSQDNRGDGYTF. The CDR3 region has the DNA TGCGCCAGCAGCCAAGACAACAGGGGGGATGGCTACACCTTC.

The chain combines TRBV12-3 or TRBV12-4 with TRBJ2-1; D gene uncertain. V lost 5 bases and J 6 bases, leaving 8 bases between the germline ends. This CDR3 is built from 12 residues. The CDR3 here is CASSPVLNEQFF. Here the CDR3 DNA reads TGTGCCAGCAGTCCCGTCCTCAATGAGCAGTTCTTC.

The chain carries TRBV6-5 and TRBJ1-5; D is perhaps TRBD1 (5 bases). The CDR3 runs 14 residues. CDR1 MNHEY and CDR2 SVGAGI come from the germline V gene. Trimming shortened V by 6 bases and J by 6 bases, and 15 bases separated the two germline ends. The chain's CDR3 is CASRPGGGAQPQHF. CDR3 DNA sequence: TGTGCCAGCAGGCCGGGTGGTGGGGCTCAGCCCCAGCATTTT.

The chain recombines TRBV4-3 with TRBJ2-3; D is possibly TRBD2 (5 bases). Trimming took off 1 base at V and 0 bases at J, with 8 bases between the two ends. CDR3 length: 15 residues. Germline V gene lookup returns CDR1 LGHNA and CDR2 YSLEER. CDR3 sequence reads: CASSQGTSSTDTQYF. The CDR3 DNA is TGCGCCAGCAGCCAAGGGACTTCTAGCACAGATACGCAGTATTTT.

The J gene is TRBJ2-3, the V gene TRBV5-1; 9 bases fit TRBD1. CDR1 is SGHRS and CDR2 is YFSETQ in the germline V gene. The V gene end was trimmed by 4 bases and the J gene end by 2 bases; junction bases not matched to a gene: 8. The CDR3 spans 16 residues. The chain's CDR3 is CASSPGTGINTDTQYF. The CDR3 DNA is TGCGCCAGCAGCCCCGGGACAGGGATAAACACAGATACGCAGTATTTT. The whole variable domain, filled in from reference TRBV5-1 and TRBJ2-3, reads KAGVTQTPRYLIKTRGQQVTLSCSPISGHRSVSWYQQTPGQGLQFLFEYFSETQRNKGNFPGRFSGRQFSNSRSEMNVSTLELGDSALYLCASSPGTGINTDTQYFGPGTRLTVL.

V and J are TRBV7-9 and TRBJ2-3; 8 bases align to TRBD2. This CDR3 contains 13 residues. CDR1 and CDR2 from the germline V gene are SEHNR and FQNEAQ (reference sequence). The trim removed 10 bases at V and 0 bases at J, leaving 3 bases unmatched. For the CDR3, the DNA is TGTGCCACCGGGGGGGGGAGCACAGATACGCAGTATTTT. Amino acids: CATGGGSTDTQYF.

This clone came up once. The chain links TRBV7-3 to TRBJ2-1, with 8 positions matching TRBD2. Germline trimming cut 5 bases from V and 7 bases from J; bases unmatched to any gene: 13. The CDR3 sequence is 16 residues long. CDR1 SGHTA and CDR2 FQGTGA come from the germline V gene. CDR3 DNA sequence: TGTGCCAGCAGCCCCCTGGGCAGCGGGGGCCGAAATGAGCAGTTCTTC. It translates to CASSPLGSGGRNEQFF.

The chain carries TRBV28 and TRBJ2-5, with 7 bases lining up with TRBD1. V shed 6 bases and J 7 bases; nucleotides not matched to a gene: 11. Germline V gives CDR1 MDHEN, CDR2 SYDVKM. The CDR3 sequence is 14 residues long. The CDR3 spells CASREQGFKGTQYF. CDR3 coding DNA: TGTGCCAGCAGAGAACAGGGGTTTAAGGGGACCCAGTACTTC.

The V gene is TRBV20-1, the J gene TRBJ2-7; possibly TRBD1 for D (6 bases). V was cut by 7 bases and J by 3 bases, with 10 bases left in between. Germline assignment: CDR1 DFQATT and CDR2 SNEGSKA (reference sequence). The CDR3 loop spans 11 amino acids. CDR3 in DNA: TGCAGTGTTCCGACAGGCTACGAGCAGTACTTC. It translates to CSVPTGYEQYF.

The rearrangement joins TRBV5-4 to TRBJ2-5, with 14 bases identical to TRBD2. CDR1 SGHNT and CDR2 YYREEE come from the germline V gene (reference sequence). CDR3 length: 16 residues. Trimming at V came to 5 bases and at J to 4 bases, leaving 7 bases not matched to a gene. The CDR3 region is CASRTGTSGSGETQYF. DNA for the CDR3: TGTGCCAGCAGAACCGGGACTAGCGGGAGTGGAGAGACCCAGTACTTC.

This rearrangement joins TRBV12-3 or TRBV12-4 to TRBJ1-1, with no clear D. V was shortened by 3 bases and J by 3 bases, with 5 bases between the two germline ends. This CDR3 contains 12 residues. The chain's CDR3 is CASSFQDTEAFF. The CDR3 bases are TGTGCCAGCAGTTTCCAGGACACTGAAGCTTTCTTT.

This clone was recorded a few times. The chain is built from TRBV29-1 and TRBJ2-7, with TRBD1 identical over 10 bases. CDR3 length equals 12 residues. With 7 bases clipped from V and 4 bases from J, the junction kept 4 bases outside the gene matches. Looked up from germline, CDR1 is SQVTM and CDR2 is ANQGSEA. Here the CDR3 reads CSAGQGRYEQYF. In DNA, the CDR3 is TGCAGCGCGGGACAGGGGCGATACGAGCAGTACTTC.

Note on this clone: One junction end does not reproduce the germline sequence, and a read error may be involved. The chain links TRBV20-1 to TRBJ2-7; the D gene is possibly TRBD2 (6 bases). There are 11 residues in the CDR3. CDR1 and CDR2 from the germline V gene are DFQATT and SNEGSKA (reference sequence). CDR3 nucleotides: TGCAGTGCTAGTGGCGAGCGGGTCGTCGTATTC. Translated: CSASGERVVVF.

The CDR3: CASSQVGHLKTHSGNTIYF. The DNA of the CDR3 is TGTGCCAGCAGCCAAGTTGGGCACCTCAAAACTCACTCTGGAAACACCATATATTTT. V and J are TRBV4-2 and TRBJ1-3, with D hard to call. Germline values: CDR1 LGHNA, CDR2 YNFKEQ. V was trimmed by 1 base and J by 0 bases, leaving 19 bases between them. This CDR3 contains 19 residues.

V is TRBV27 and J is TRBJ2-5; 12 bases are a match to TRBD1. Germline lookup yields CDR1 MNHEY and CDR2 SMNVEV (reference sequence). The CDR3 is 15 residues long. V dropped 8 bases and J dropped 4; count of bases not matched to a gene: 8. The CDR3 here is CASGAWDRGRETQYF. DNA of the CDR3: TGTGCCAGCGGAGCTTGGGACAGGGGGCGAGAGACCCAGTACTTC.

This chain connects TRBV4-1 to TRBJ2-7; 8 bases agree with TRBD2. The germline V gene encodes CDR1 MGHRA and CDR2 YSYEKL. V dropped 0 bases and J dropped 2; count of bases not matched to a gene: 3. CDR3 length: 15 residues. CDR3 region: CASSQEAGGPYEQYF. In DNA form, the CDR3 reads TGCGCCAGCAGCCAAGAGGCGGGGGGTCCCTACGAGCAGTACTTC.

This clone was found once. V is TRBV6-5 and J is TRBJ2-7; tentative D call: TRBD2 (6 bases). CDR1 and CDR2 from the germline V gene are MNHEY and SVGAGI. The CDR3 spans 14 residues. The V gene lost 6 bases and the J gene lost 0 bases, with 12 bases spanning the gap. The CDR3, as DNA: TGTGCCAGCAGCCCGGAGGGGCTCTCCTACGAGCAGTACTTC. It encodes CASSPEGLSYEQYF.